These 21 T cell receptor beta chains were all obtained from the same sample, sequenced in a study of T cell responses to AZD1222 COVID-19 vaccine. The method was immunoSEQ multiplex PCR; TCRdb's version includes in-frame clones alone and lacks a portion of them. Of about 86,000 clones listed, roughly 90% are singletons. The source material was peripheral blood, sampled on day 0 of AZD1222 vaccination. All receptors come from an adult in good health.

The chain links TRBV5-1 to TRBJ2-5, with D possibly matching TRBD2 (7 bases). The CDR3 is made up of 17 amino acids. Trimming took 1 base from V and 1 from J, leaving 17 bases between them. Germline assignment: CDR1 SGHRS and CDR2 YFSETQ. CDR3 loop: CASSLNRGGITQETQYF. Written as DNA, the CDR3 is TGCGCCAGCAGCTTGAATAGGGGGGGGATTACCCAAGAGACCCAGTACTTC.

V and J are TRBV10-1 and TRBJ1-1, with a tentative D call TRBD1 (6 bases). Germline CDR1 reads WNHNN; CDR2 reads SYGVQD (reference sequence). The CDR3 length is 14 residues. V shed 6 bases and J shed 4 bases, with 15 bases lying between them. The CDR3 sequence is CASSPGHLTTEAFF. The CDR3 bases are TGCGCCAGCAGCCCGGGACACCTTACCACTGAAGCTTTCTTT.

CDR3 in DNA: TGTGCCAGCAGCGTAGGGACAGGGGGAGGCTACAATGAGCAGTTCTTC. Its protein is CASSVGTGGGYNEQFF. This chain connects TRBV9 to TRBJ2-1; 10 nucleotides line up with TRBD1. V trimming: 0 bases; J trimming: 3 bases; junction bases outside the gene matches: 3. The germline CDR1 and CDR2 sequences are SGDLS and YYNGEE. The CDR3 runs 16 residues. Full variable domain (missing parts from reference TRBV9 and TRBJ2-1): DSGVTQTPKHLITATGQRVTLRCSPRSGDLSVYWYQQSLDQGLQFLIQYYNGEERAKGNILERFSAQQFPDLHSELNLSSLELGDSALYFCASSVGTGGGYNEQFFGPGTRLTVL.

This chain links TRBV6-1 with TRBJ1-4; 9 bases line up with TRBD1. The CDR3 runs to 16 residues. V lost 4 bases to trimming and J lost 4 bases; unmatched junction nucleotides: 7. Germline values: CDR1 MNHNS, CDR2 SASEGT. The CDR3 reads CASSGLGQGDNEKLFF. CDR3 in DNA: TGTGCCAGCAGTGGCTTGGGACAGGGAGATAATGAAAAACTGTTTTTT.

V is TRBV19 and J is TRBJ1-5, with 7 bases fitting TRBD1. The J segment lost 6 bases and the V segment lost 5 bases, leaving 10 bases of the junction unmatched. CDR1 is LNHDA and CDR2 is SQIVND in the germline V gene (reference sequence). The CDR3 has 15 amino acids. The CDR3 region has the DNA TGTGCCAGTAGTCAAAGGCAGGGGGGTGGTCAGCCCCAGCATTTT. It yields the protein CASSQRQGGGQPQHF.

V is TRBV6-6 and J is TRBJ2-1; TRBD2 agrees at 10 bases. The CDR3 runs to 16 residues. CDR1 and CDR2 from the germline V gene are MNHNY and SVGAGI (reference sequence). J was trimmed by 4 bases and V by 6 bases; bases with no gene match: 9. For the CDR3, the DNA is TGTGCCAGCAGACCCCGGGGACTAGCGCTATACAATGAGCAGTTCTTC. It yields the protein CASRPRGLALYNEQFF.

Only a few counts were recorded for this clone. This chain joins TRBV6-2 or TRBV6-3 and TRBJ1-1, with D tentatively TRBD1 (5 bases). The length of the CDR3 is 14 residues. The germline gives CDR1 MNHEY, CDR2 SVGEGT. The V and J ends lost 5 bases and 4 bases respectively, with 14 bases between them. The CDR3 sequence is CASSKDLGGTEAFF. As DNA, the CDR3 is TGTGCCAGCAGTAAGGATTTGGGGGGCACTGAAGCTTTCTTT.

This rearrangement joins TRBV4-1 to TRBJ1-5, with D hard to call. V was clipped by 1 base and J by 3 bases, with 10 bases between them. From germline, CDR1 is MGHRA and CDR2 YSYEKL. The CDR3 covers 15 residues. CDR3 sequence: CASSQADLTNQPQHF. CDR3 sequence (DNA): TGCGCCAGCAGCCAAGCTGACTTAACCAATCAGCCCCAGCATTTT.

The chain carries TRBV7-3 and TRBJ2-5; D possibly corresponds to TRBD1 (6 bases). The CDR3 loop spans 15 amino acids. Germline CDR1 reads SGHTA; CDR2 reads FQGTGA. V was trimmed by 5 bases and J by 5 bases, leaving 18 bases between them. CDR3 region: CASSTPQGTVETQYF. Here the CDR3 DNA reads TGTGCCAGCAGCACCCCACAGGGAACGGTGGAGACCCAGTACTTC.

The chain carries TRBV5-3 and TRBJ1-1; TRBD1 aligns across 8 bases. TRBV5-3 is assigned to the ORF class and has an uncertain function. The V and J ends lost 4 bases and 5 bases, in that order; junction bases with no gene match: 7. This CDR3 has 14 amino acids. This CDR3 reads CARSLRTGRTEAFF. Written as DNA, the CDR3 is TGTGCCAGAAGCCTTCGGACAGGGCGGACTGAAGCTTTCTTT.

The rearrangement joins TRBV27 to TRBJ1-2, with D maybe TRBD1 (5 bases). The CDR3 has 13 amino acids. Trimming removed 7 bases from V and 6 bases from J, with 15 bases in between. The germline V gene encodes CDR1 MNHEY and CDR2 SMNVEV (reference sequence). CDR3 amino acids: CASKDGGMNGYTF. CDR3 DNA sequence: TGTGCCAGCAAAGATGGGGGTATGAATGGCTACACCTTC.

The chain is built from TRBV20-1 and TRBJ2-2; D might be TRBD1 (5 bases). The length of the CDR3 is 13 residues. V lost 3 bases, J lost 4 bases, and 9 bases lay in between. From germline, CDR1 is DFQATT and CDR2 SNEGSKA (reference sequence). The CDR3 loop is CSASPQGTGELFF. Here the CDR3 DNA reads TGCAGTGCTAGTCCTCAGGGCACCGGGGAGCTGTTTTTT.

The chain joins TRBV5-8 to TRBJ2-5; tentatively, D is TRBD2 (6 bases). The CDR3 is made up of 13 amino acids. The ends were cut back, 7 bases at V and 4 bases at J, with 14 bases in the middle. Germline values: CDR1 SGHTS, CDR2 YDEGEE. This chain's CDR3 is CASERARRETQYF. For the CDR3, the DNA is TGTGCCAGCGAGCGGGCCCGGAGAGAGACCCAGTACTTC.

The rearrangement uses TRBV2 and TRBJ2-5, with D perhaps matching TRBD1 (6 bases). Germline V gives CDR1 SNHLY, CDR2 FYNNEI. The CDR3 loop spans 15 amino acids. V lost 3 bases, J lost 1 base, and 12 bases lay in between. Here the CDR3 DNA reads TGTGCCAGCAGTGATGGGACATTTGGCCAAGAGACCCAGTACTTC. This translates into CASSDGTFGQETQYF.

The chain recombines TRBV2 with TRBJ1-1, with TRBD1 identical over 8 bases. CDR3 length: 14 residues. Germline CDR1 reads SNHLY; CDR2 reads FYNNEI. Trimming took 6 bases from V and 4 from J; bases not matched to a gene: 7. The CDR3 region has the DNA TGTGCCAGCAGAACCGGGACAGGAGGCACTGAAGCTTTCTTT. This encodes CASRTGTGGTEAFF.

V and J are TRBV28 and TRBJ2-2; no firm D call. V was cut by 2 bases and J by 6 bases, with 7 bases left in between. This CDR3 spans 13 amino acids. CDR1 and CDR2 (germline): MDHEN, SYDVKM. As DNA, the CDR3 is TGTGCCAGCAGTTTAGACTCCCCCGGGGAGCTGTTTTTT. It translates to CASSLDSPGELFF.

The chain links TRBV7-2 to TRBJ1-5, with D uncertain. This CDR3 has 14 amino acids. V shed 3 bases and J shed 2 bases, with 8 bases lying between them. CDR1 SGHTA and CDR2 FQGNSA come from the germline V gene. This CDR3 reads CASSLGGGNQPQHF. CDR3 nucleotide sequence: TGTGCCAGCAGCTTGGGCGGAGGCAATCAGCCCCAGCATTTT.

The J gene is TRBJ2-7, the V gene TRBV25-1; D unclear. Germline lookup yields CDR1 MGHDK and CDR2 SYGVNS. V shed 4 bases and J shed 2 bases, with 12 bases lying between them. This CDR3 has 14 residues. The CDR3 nucleotides read TGTGCCAGCAGTGGGGCAGGAAAAACCTACGAGCAGTACTTC. This sequence encodes CASSGAGKTYEQYF.

The rearrangement joins TRBV6-1 to TRBJ2-1; TRBD2 matches 13 bases. Germline CDR1 is MNHNS and CDR2 is SASEGT. CDR3 size: 17 residues. V lost 4 bases and J lost 4; bases outside the gene matches: 7. In nucleotides, the CDR3 is TGTGCCAGCAGTGGGCCCGGGACTAGCGGGACTTACAATGAGCAGTTCTTC. Amino acids: CASSGPGTSGTYNEQFF.

The chain is built from TRBV5-6 and TRBJ1-1; D gene uncertain. Germline loops: CDR1 SGHDT, CDR2 YYEEEE. The CDR3 is made up of 13 amino acids. V lost 4 bases and J lost 1, with 8 bases in between. The CDR3, as DNA: TGTGCCAGCAGCACAAGGCCGAACACTGAAGCTTTCTTT. Translating gives CASSTRPNTEAFF.

CDR3 in amino acids: CASSSPPGLVTDTQYF. CDR3 in DNA: TGTGCCAGCAGTTCACCACCGGGACTAGTCACAGATACGCAGTATTTT. The J gene is TRBJ2-3, the V gene TRBV28, with 8 bases that match TRBD2. This CDR3 comprises 16 residues. CDR1 and CDR2 from the germline V gene are MDHEN and SYDVKM. V shed 4 bases and J 2 bases; nucleotides not matched to a gene: 8.